These 32 T cell receptor beta chains were all obtained from the same sample, sequenced in a study of shared clonotypes between healthy human individuals. The data were produced by immunoSEQ multiplex PCR, yet TCRdb's version contains in-frame clones alone and is incomplete. This table holds around 1,100,000 clones, 77% found once. Sequencing input: memory CD4+ T cells from PBMCs. Stated subset: CD45RA-negative fraction. The origin of the receptors is a man aged 18 to 30 in good health. Some clones in this sample may be carry-over from other donors' samples.

As to this clone: The sample holds other DNA sequences that translate to the same CDR3. V usage is TRBV11-2 and J usage is TRBJ1-5, with D uncertain. Germline CDR1 is SGHAT and CDR2 is FQNNGV. Trimming removed 5 bases from V and 3 bases from J, with 8 bases in between. There are 13 residues in the CDR3. The CDR3 bases are TGTGCCAGCAGCCTAACAGACAATCAGCCCCAGCATTTT. Its translation is CASSLTDNQPQHF.

The chain recombines TRBV15 with TRBJ1-3, with D hard to call. V lost 0 bases to trimming and J lost 0 bases, with 9 bases between them. The germline V gene encodes CDR1 LNHNV and CDR2 YYDKDF (reference sequence). The CDR3 covers 16 residues. CDR3 sequence (DNA): TGTGCCACCAGCAGAGATCCGGGGAACTCTGGAAACACCATATATTTT. Its translation is CATSRDPGNSGNTIYF. The full variable domain, with the rest looked up from reference TRBV15 and TRBJ1-3, is DAMVIQNPRYQVTQFGKPVTLSCSQTLNHNVMYWYQQKSSQAPKLLFHYYDKDFNNEADTPDNFQSRRPNTSFCFLDIRSPGLGDTAMYLCATSRDPGNSGNTIYFGEGSWLTVV.

The chain employs TRBV28 and TRBJ1-4; maybe TRBD1 (5 bases). The CDR3 is 14 residues long. Trimming removed 9 bases at V and 11 bases at J, with 22 bases between. CDR1 MDHEN and CDR2 SYDVKM come from the germline V gene. CDR3 protein: CASLHNGGMGKLFF. CDR3 coding DNA: TGTGCCAGTCTCCATAATGGGGGAATGGGGAAACTGTTTTTT.

The chain employs TRBV28 and TRBJ1-1, with TRBD1 as a possible D gene (6 bases). Germline CDR1 is MDHEN and CDR2 is SYDVKM. The CDR3 runs 13 residues. Trimming took 10 bases from V and 1 from J, leaving 13 bases between them. CDR3 residues: CATTSGQNTEAFF. Here the CDR3 DNA reads TGTGCCACAACTTCGGGACAGAACACTGAAGCTTTCTTT.

The V call is TRBV7-9, the J call TRBJ2-5; 10 bases are a match to TRBD2. J was trimmed by 5 bases and V by 4 bases; bases with no gene match: 10. Germline lookup yields CDR1 SEHNR and CDR2 FQNEAQ (reference sequence). The CDR3 is 16 amino acids. The CDR3 spells CASSSLGTSGMETQYF. The DNA of the CDR3 is TGTGCCAGCAGCTCACTGGGCACTAGCGGGATGGAGACCCAGTACTTC.

V gene TRBV29-1 combines with J gene TRBJ2-2; D is ambiguous. Per germline, CDR1 SQVTM and CDR2 ANQGSEA. V lost 4 bases to trimming and J lost 0 bases, with 6 bases between them. This CDR3 is 13 amino acids long. Here the CDR3 reads CSVVRPNTGELFF. In nucleotides, the CDR3 is TGCAGCGTTGTTCGGCCGAACACCGGGGAGCTGTTTTTT.

J is TRBJ2-2 and V is TRBV30, with 14 nucleotides matching TRBD2. V shed 5 bases, J shed 6 bases, and the junction held 8 bases outside the gene matches. The CDR3 runs 16 residues. The germline V gene encodes CDR1 GTSNPN and CDR2 SVGIG (reference sequence). CDR3 in amino acids: CAWSFKGLAGAGELFF. As DNA, the CDR3 is TGTGCCTGGTCATTTAAGGGACTAGCGGGAGCCGGGGAGCTGTTTTTT. The full variable domain, rest sourced from reference TRBV30 and TRBJ2-2, is SQTIHQWPATLVQPVGSPLSLECTVEGTSNPNLYWYRQAAGRGLQLLFYSVGIGQISSEVPQNLSASRPQDRQFILSSKKLLLSDSGFYLCAWSFKGLAGAGELFFGEGSRLTVL.

Written as DNA, the CDR3 is TGTGCCACCAGCAGAGGGGGGAGGTGGGGTGAGCAGTTCTTC. This codes for CATSRGGRWGEQFF. The chain employs TRBV15 and TRBJ2-1; tentative D call: TRBD2 (6 bases). This CDR3 region has 14 residues. Germline assignment: CDR1 LNHNV and CDR2 YYDKDF (reference sequence). V was cut by 1 base and J by 9 bases, with 13 bases left in between.

This chain joins TRBV28 and TRBJ2-3, with 10 bases lining up with TRBD2. The CDR3 spans 16 residues. Looked up from germline, CDR1 is MDHEN and CDR2 is SYDVKM. With V trimmed by 4 bases and J by 2 bases, 6 bases remained unmatched. The DNA of the CDR3 is TGTGCCAGCAGTTCCCGTCTAGCGGGGGACACAGATACGCAGTATTTT. Residues: CASSSRLAGDTDTQYF.

The genes are TRBV6-1 and TRBJ1-4; the D gene is possibly TRBD1 (6 bases). The CDR3 runs 16 residues. V was pared by 2 bases and J by 0 bases, with 10 bases between. CDR1 and CDR2 from the germline V gene are MNHNS and SASEGT. DNA of the CDR3: TGTGCCAGCAGTGAATGGGCAGGGGCAACTAATGAAAAACTGTTTTTT. Its protein product is CASSEWAGATNEKLFF.

The V gene is TRBV9, the J gene TRBJ2-5, with D maybe TRBD1 (5 bases). Germline V CDR1 and CDR2: SGDLS, YYNGEE. CDR3 length: 13 residues. The V end was cut by 4 bases, the J end by 4 bases, with 11 bases between. CDR3 sequence reads: CASSPRVGETQYF. As DNA, the CDR3 is TGTGCCAGCAGCCCCAGGGTTGGAGAGACCCAGTACTTC.

The chain is built from TRBV6-1 and TRBJ2-7; a weak D match, TRBD2 (5 bases). V was shortened by 6 bases and J by 2 bases, with 17 bases between the two germline ends. Germline CDR1 reads MNHNS; CDR2 reads SASEGT. The CDR3 length is 15 residues. The DNA for the CDR3 is TGTGCCAGCAGGAGGGATACCTGGTCCCCCTACGAGCAGTACTTC. Its protein is CASRRDTWSPYEQYF.

The chain recombines TRBV18 with TRBJ2-2; 13 bases align to TRBD2. The CDR3 is made up of 15 amino acids. V gave up 6 bases and J gave up 5 bases; unmatched junction bases: 3. In germline, CDR1 is KGHSH, CDR2 LQKENI. The CDR3 is CASSGTSGNTGELFF. CDR3 in DNA: TGTGCCAGCTCCGGGACTAGCGGGAATACCGGGGAGCTGTTTTTT. Variable domain in full (rest from reference TRBV18 and TRBJ2-2): NAGVMQNPRHLVRRRGQEARLRCSPMKGHSHVYWYRQLPEEGLKFMVYLQKENIIDESGMPKERFSAEFPKEGPSILRIQQVVRGDSAAYFCASSGTSGNTGELFFGEGSRLTVL.

The chain links TRBV5-1 to TRBJ2-2, with a possible D match to TRBD2 (5 bases). V was cut by 0 bases and J by 1 base, with 10 bases left in between. CDR3 length: 16 residues. Germline V CDR1 and CDR2: SGHRS, YFSETQ. The chain's CDR3 is CASSLVLGLNTGELFF. For the CDR3, the DNA is TGCGCCAGCAGCTTGGTGCTTGGACTGAACACCGGGGAGCTGTTTTTT.

This chain uses TRBV28 with TRBJ2-2; D gene uncertain. Germline V lookup: CDR1 MDHEN, CDR2 SYDVKM. This CDR3 region has 14 residues. Trimming shortened V by 5 bases and J by 1 base, and 8 bases separated the two germline ends. The CDR3 loop is CASSTRMNTGELFF. Here the CDR3 DNA reads TGTGCCAGCAGTACCCGTATGAACACCGGGGAGCTGTTTTTT. The full variable domain, with the rest looked up from reference TRBV28 and TRBJ2-2, is DVKVTQSSRYLVKRTGEKVFLECVQDMDHENMFWYRQDPGLGLRLIYFSYDVKMKEKGDIPEGYSVSREKKERFSLILESASTNQTSMYLCASSTRMNTGELFFGEGSRLTVL.

The V and J genes are TRBV9 and TRBJ2-2; 7 bases map to TRBD1. V shed 8 bases and J 4 bases; nucleotides not matched to a gene: 5. There are 13 residues in the CDR3. Germline CDR1 and CDR2: SGDLS and YYNGEE. The CDR3 coding sequence is TGTGCCAGTGCGACAGGGACCACCGGGGAGCTGTTTTTT. The encoded protein is CASATGTTGELFF. Together with reference TRBV9 and TRBJ2-2, the CDR3 gives the full variable domain: DSGVTQTPKHLITATGQRVTLRCSPRSGDLSVYWYQQSLDQGLQFLIQYYNGEERAKGNILERFSAQQFPDLHSELNLSSLELGDSALYFCASATGTTGELFFGEGSRLTVL.

This clone was observed once. The CDR3, as DNA: TGTGCCAGCAGGGGGAGATACAGAGCCCACGAGCAGTACTTC. Translated, it gives CASRGRYRAHEQYF. The rearrangement uses TRBV28 and TRBJ2-7, with TRBD2 as a possible D gene (5 bases). With 6 bases removed from V and 5 bases from J, the gap between germline ends came to 17 bases. The germline V gene has CDR1 MDHEN and CDR2 SYDVKM. The CDR3 consists of 14 residues.

The V and J genes are TRBV28 and TRBJ2-5; 12 bases agree with TRBD1. The CDR3 is made up of 16 amino acids. V was clipped by 6 bases and J by 11 bases; unmatched bases: 16. Germline V gene data show CDR1 as MDHEN and CDR2 as SYDVKM. The CDR3 loop reads CASSPTGTGGPTGQYF. In DNA form, the CDR3 reads TGTGCCAGCAGCCCAACGGGGACAGGGGGCCCAACCGGGCAGTACTTC.

The gene calls are TRBV9 and TRBJ2-3; 11 bases map to TRBD2. V lost 4 bases to trimming and J lost 3 bases; unmatched junction nucleotides: 7. The germline gives CDR1 SGDLS, CDR2 YYNGEE. The CDR3 is 16 amino acids. CDR3 amino acids: CASSPRTSGLTDTQYF. CDR3 coding DNA: TGTGCCAGCAGCCCGCGGACTAGCGGGCTGACAGATACGCAGTATTTT. The full variable domain, completed using reference TRBV9 and TRBJ2-3, is DSGVTQTPKHLITATGQRVTLRCSPRSGDLSVYWYQQSLDQGLQFLIQYYNGEERAKGNILERFSAQQFPDLHSELNLSSLELGDSALYFCASSPRTSGLTDTQYFGPGTRLTVL.

Only one count was recorded for this clone. The CDR3 is CASSPRDQRNTGELFF. The CDR3 region has the DNA TGTGCCAGCTCACCACGAGACCAAAGAAACACCGGGGAGCTGTTTTTT. J is TRBJ2-2 and V is TRBV18; D is undetermined. Deletions cut 1 base from V and 2 bases from J, with 11 bases between. The CDR3 is 16 amino acids. Germline CDR1 and CDR2: KGHSH and LQKENI.

The chain recombines TRBV25-1 with TRBJ2-7; 8 positions match TRBD2. V shed 7 bases and J 4 bases; nucleotides not matched to a gene: 12. The germline gives CDR1 MGHDK, CDR2 SYGVNS. The CDR3 covers 15 residues. The CDR3 loop reads CASTDSGKRNYEQYF. The CDR3 coding sequence is TGTGCCAGCACTGATAGCGGGAAACGCAATTACGAGCAGTACTTC.

Only one count was recorded for this clone. The V and J genes are TRBV18 and TRBJ1-2; D is perhaps TRBD1 (5 bases). The length of the CDR3 is 14 residues. Germline V lookup: CDR1 KGHSH, CDR2 LQKENI. Deletions cut 4 bases from V and 4 bases from J, with 13 bases between. CDR3 DNA: TGTGCCAGCTCACAAGGGGAGGGACGCTATGGCTACACCTTC. Its translation is CASSQGEGRYGYTF.

The chain is built from TRBV4-2 and TRBJ2-2; D is unresolved. The CDR3 contains 14 residues. V was pared by 1 base and J by 1 base, with 4 bases between. CDR1 LGHNA and CDR2 YNFKEQ come from the germline V gene. CDR3 sequence: CASSQGQNTGELFF. CDR3 sequence (DNA): TGTGCCAGCAGCCAAGGGCAGAACACCGGGGAGCTGTTTTTT.

The V call is TRBV4-1, the J call TRBJ2-3; 7 bases align to TRBD1. The CDR3 covers 17 residues. Trimming removed 3 bases from V and 4 bases from J; junction bases left unmatched: 13. Germline CDR1 is MGHRA and CDR2 is YSYEKL. CDR3 in DNA: TGCGCCAGCAGCCAGGGGATCCGACAGGGTAAGGCAGATACGCAGTATTTT. This sequence encodes CASSQGIRQGKADTQYF.

This clone was counted between two and nine times. This sequence joins TRBV7-2 and TRBJ1-2; 7 bases fit TRBD1. V was pared by 5 bases and J by 3 bases, with 9 bases of the junction left unmatched. Germline lookup yields CDR1 SGHTA and CDR2 FQGNSA. The CDR3 loop spans 15 amino acids. CDR3 coding DNA: TGTGCCAGCAGCAGGACAGGTCAGGTGGACTATGGCTACACCTTC. It codes for CASSRTGQVDYGYTF.

The V call is TRBV7-2, the J call TRBJ2-5; TRBD2 is a possible D gene (5 bases). Germline CDR1 is SGHTA and CDR2 is FQGNSA. V dropped 1 base and J dropped 1 base, with 10 bases sitting between them. The CDR3 consists of 15 residues. The CDR3 region has the DNA TGTGCCAGCAGCTTAGTCCCGGACTCCCAAGAGACCCAGTACTTC. Translated: CASSLVPDSQETQYF.

This chain links TRBV11-2 with TRBJ2-7, with 7 positions matching TRBD1. Germline V lookup: CDR1 SGHAT, CDR2 FQNNGV. Trimming at V came to 5 bases and at J to 5 bases, leaving 15 bases not matched to a gene. The CDR3 is made up of 16 amino acids. CDR3 residues: CASSRQAGDRGHEQYF. As DNA, the CDR3 is TGTGCCAGCAGCCGCCAAGCAGGGGACAGAGGTCACGAGCAGTACTTC.

This clone was counted many times. The chain has TRBV28 and TRBJ1-2; 8 positions match TRBD1. This CDR3 is 16 amino acids long. With V trimmed by 8 bases and J by 2 bases, 13 bases remained unmatched. Germline CDR1 and CDR2: MDHEN and SYDVKM. In DNA, the CDR3 is TGTGCCAGCCGTCCAGGGGGCGCGACTAGAAACTATGGCTACACCTTC. It specifies CASRPGGATRNYGYTF.

The chain employs TRBV7-6 and TRBJ2-5; the D gene is possibly TRBD1 (6 bases). Per the germline V gene, CDR1 is SGHVS and CDR2 is FNYEAQ. The CDR3 contains 15 residues. Trimming removed 1 base from V and 5 bases from J, with 14 bases in between. The CDR3 here is CASSLEGQIAETQYF. The DNA of the CDR3 is TGTGCCAGCAGCTTAGAAGGACAGATCGCGGAGACCCAGTACTTC.

This sequence joins TRBV19 and TRBJ1-4, with D hard to call. CDR3 length: 13 residues. Trimming left V 6 bases short and J 7 bases short, with 12 bases between. Germline-derived CDR1 and CDR2 are LNHDA and SQIVND (reference sequence). CDR3 region: CASSATRGEKLFF. Here the CDR3 DNA reads TGTGCCAGTAGCGCGACCAGAGGTGAAAAACTGTTTTTT. Based on the CDR3 plus reference TRBV19 and TRBJ1-4, the full variable domain is DGGITQSPKYLFRKEGQNVTLSCEQNLNHDAMYWYRQDPGQGLRLIYYSQIVNDFQKGDIAEGYSVSREKKESFPLTVTSAQKNPTAFYLCASSATRGEKLFFGSGTQLSVL.

This clone was seen many times. J is TRBJ2-7 and V is TRBV29-1, with 11 bases identical to TRBD2. V dropped 6 bases and J dropped 5; count of bases not matched to a gene: 3. Germline CDR1 and CDR2: SQVTM and ANQGSEA. The CDR3 has 12 amino acids. The CDR3 loop reads CSVASGRNEQYF. The CDR3 DNA sequence: TGCAGCGTCGCTAGCGGGAGGAACGAGCAGTACTTC.

This clone was observed a single time. The J gene is TRBJ2-1, the V gene TRBV10-3; 8 bases agree with TRBD1. The CDR3 covers 14 residues. V dropped 6 bases and J dropped 0; count of bases not matched to a gene: 1. Germline V CDR1 and CDR2: ENHRY, SYGVKD. The CDR3 DNA reads TGTGCCATCAGCGGACAGGGCTCCTACAATGAGCAGTTCTTC. Its translation is CAISGQGSYNEQFF.